The 30 T cell receptor beta chains below all came from one sample that was sequenced in a study of T cell responses to AZD1222 COVID-19 vaccine. The table came from immunoSEQ multiplex PCR; TCRdb's copy has only in-frame clones and leaves some out. This sample has just under 35,000 clones, with 75% to 90% found just once. This specimen consisted of peripheral blood, obtained on day 0 of AZD1222 vaccination. The receptors come from an adult in good health.

The chain employs TRBV7-9 and TRBJ2-2; perhaps TRBD2 as D (7 bases). CDR3 size: 15 residues. V lost 7 bases and J lost 6, with 18 bases in between. Germline lookup yields CDR1 SEHNR and CDR2 FQNEAQ (reference sequence). In DNA, the CDR3 is TGTGCCAGCACCCGGGGGGCAGGGAGCGCCGGGGAGCTGTTTTTT. Its translation is CASTRGAGSAGELFF.

This sequence joins TRBV5-1 and TRBJ1-1; D unclear. The CDR3 length is 14 residues. Germline V CDR1 and CDR2: SGHRS, YFSETQ. The ends were cut back, 4 bases at V and 0 bases at J, with 10 bases in the middle. The CDR3 is CASSPSQMNTEAFF. CDR3 nucleotides: TGCGCCAGCAGCCCCAGTCAAATGAACACTGAAGCTTTCTTT.

The chain carries TRBV15 and TRBJ1-4; TRBD1 agrees at 7 bases. CDR1 is LNHNV, CDR2 YYDKDF, per germline (reference sequence). J lost 8 bases, V lost 5 bases, and 11 bases had no gene match. The CDR3 runs to 15 residues. The DNA of the CDR3 is TGTGCCACCAGCGCACCCGGGACAGCGGAGGAAAAACTGTTTTTT. This codes for CATSAPGTAEEKLFF.

This chain connects TRBV6-5 to TRBJ1-1; TRBD1 agrees at 11 bases. The CDR3 is made up of 15 amino acids. With 6 bases clipped from V and 4 bases from J, the junction kept 7 bases outside the gene matches. Germline CDR1 and CDR2: MNHEY and SVGAGI. CDR3 coding DNA: TGTGCCAGCAGCTGGACAGGGGGCCAGGGCACTGAAGCTTTCTTT. Its protein product is CASSWTGGQGTEAFF.

The chain employs TRBV7-8 and TRBJ2-2; D not certain. Per the germline V gene, CDR1 is SGHVS and CDR2 is FQNEAQ. Between the trimmed V and J ends, which lost 2 bases and 3 bases, there was a span of 1 base. The CDR3 is 12 amino acids. CDR3 sequence (DNA): TGTGCCAGCAGCTTACACACCGGGGAGCTGTTTTTT. Its translation: CASSLHTGELFF.

This clone was observed once. The V and J genes are TRBV6-5 and TRBJ2-7; D might be TRBD1 (6 bases). V was trimmed by 6 bases and J by 3 bases, leaving 9 bases between them. The V gene's germline CDR1 is MNHEY and CDR2 SVGAGI. The CDR3 has 12 amino acids. CDR3 in amino acids: CASRDRFYEQYF. The CDR3 nucleotides read TGTGCCAGCAGGGACAGATTCTACGAGCAGTACTTC.

The rearrangement links TRBV19 to TRBJ2-1; no firm D call. Between the trimmed V and J ends, which lost 6 bases and 10 bases, there was a span of 16 bases. Germline assignment: CDR1 LNHDA and CDR2 SQIVND (reference sequence). The CDR3 is 13 amino acids. The CDR3 reads CASSPRSVGEQFF. The CDR3 nucleotides read TGTGCCAGTAGCCCACGTAGTGTGGGGGAGCAGTTCTTC.

This chain connects TRBV6-4 to TRBJ1-6; 8 bases match TRBD1. This CDR3 region has 13 residues. CDR1 MRHNA and CDR2 SNTAGT come from the germline V gene. With V trimmed by 6 bases and J by 5 bases, 0 bases remained unmatched. CDR3 DNA: TGTGCCAGCAGGACAGGGGATAATTCACCCCTCCACTTT. Amino acid sequence: CASRTGDNSPLHF.

This clone has more than one count but fewer than ten. The J gene is TRBJ2-1, the V gene TRBV23-1; weak D call: TRBD2 (5 bases). TRBV23-1 falls under the ORF class, with uncertain function. The length of the CDR3 is 15 residues. The V and J ends lost 4 bases and 6 bases respectively, with 16 bases between them. In nucleotides, the CDR3 is TGCGCCAGCAGTCCAAGCGGTGGATCCGGCAATGAGCAGTTCTTC. This gives the protein CASSPSGGSGNEQFF.

The chain employs TRBV12-3 or TRBV12-4 and TRBJ1-3, with a possible D match to TRBD1 (5 bases). Trimming took 3 bases from V and 5 from J, leaving 8 bases between them. The CDR3 loop spans 13 amino acids. The chain's CDR3 is CASSFAGRNTIYF. The CDR3 DNA reads TGTGCCAGCAGTTTCGCAGGGCGAAACACCATATATTTT.

In its sample, this clone was seen once. This chain uses TRBV27 with TRBJ1-4; D remains unclear. Germline CDR1 reads MNHEY; CDR2 reads SMNVEV (reference sequence). V lost 5 bases to trimming and J lost 0 bases, with 10 bases between them. The length of the CDR3 is 15 residues. CDR3 loop: CASSPLRATNEKLFF. The CDR3 DNA sequence: TGTGCCAGCAGTCCCCTTCGGGCAACTAATGAAAAACTGTTTTTT.

The chain recombines TRBV6-5 with TRBJ2-7; D is uncertain. V dropped 0 bases and J dropped 3 bases, with 9 bases sitting between them. The CDR3 consists of 14 residues. Germline V gene sequence: CDR1 MNHEY, CDR2 SVGAGI. CDR3 residues: CASSYSTGNYEQYF. The CDR3 nucleotides are TGTGCCAGCAGTTACTCGACCGGAAACTACGAGCAGTACTTC.

The CDR3 is CASSLLAGGDNEQFF. DNA for the CDR3: TGCGCCAGCAGCTTGCTCGCGGGGGGGGACAATGAGCAGTTCTTC. The gene calls are TRBV5-1 and TRBJ2-1; TRBD2 agrees at 9 bases. Germline CDR1 reads SGHRS; CDR2 reads YFSETQ. Trimming took 1 base from V and 5 from J; bases not matched to a gene: 4. This CDR3 has 15 residues.

V usage is TRBV19 and J usage is TRBJ1-5, with D unresolved. The V gene lost 4 bases and the J gene lost 1 base, with 2 bases spanning the gap. Germline V gives CDR1 LNHDA, CDR2 SQIVND (reference sequence). This CDR3 contains 12 residues. DNA for the CDR3: TGTGCCAGTAGTACAAGCAATCAGCCCCAGCATTTT. Its protein product is CASSTSNQPQHF.

The chain recombines TRBV2 with TRBJ2-5; D is unclear. The CDR3 is made up of 11 amino acids. V was clipped by 6 bases and J by 3 bases, with 5 bases between them. CDR1 and CDR2 from the germline V gene are SNHLY and FYNNEI. As DNA, the CDR3 is TGTGCCAGCAGGGTAAAAGAGACCCAGTACTTC. This encodes CASRVKETQYF.

This clone was counted once. This chain connects TRBV6-5 to TRBJ1-3; D remains unclear. Germline assignment: CDR1 MNHEY and CDR2 SVGAGI. The CDR3 runs 13 residues. Trimming pared 4 bases from V and 5 bases from J, leaving 9 bases between. CDR3: CASSSPGRNTIYF. Here the CDR3 DNA reads TGTGCCAGCAGTTCCCCAGGTCGAAACACCATATATTTT.

The rearrangement uses TRBV4-1 and TRBJ1-2, with D perhaps TRBD1 (6 bases). This CDR3 has 14 residues. Germline CDR1 MGHRA, CDR2 YSYEKL. Between the trimmed V and J ends, which lost 0 bases and 2 bases, there was a span of 7 bases. The CDR3 DNA is TGCGCCAGCAGCCAAGATCAGGGGAACTATGGCTACACCTTC. This codes for CASSQDQGNYGYTF.

The CDR3 nucleotides are TGTGCCAGCAGCCGACTAGCGGGGGAACAAGAGACCCAGTACTTC. This codes for CASSRLAGEQETQYF. The chain joins TRBV6-5 to TRBJ2-5, with 12 bases matching TRBD2. Losses at the gene ends were 6 bases for V and 2 bases for J; bases not matched to a gene: 4. This CDR3 has 15 amino acids. In germline, CDR1 is MNHEY, CDR2 SVGAGI.

The chain combines TRBV4-2 with TRBJ2-5; TRBD1 is a possible D gene (6 bases). The CDR3 has 19 residues. Germline loops: CDR1 LGHNA, CDR2 YNFKEQ. The V gene lost 0 bases and the J gene lost 1 base, with 21 bases spanning the gap. The CDR3 coding sequence is TGTGCCAGCAGCCAAGATGACGGACAGTCGAAACCCATCCAAGAGACCCAGTACTTC. The encoded protein is CASSQDDGQSKPIQETQYF.

The rearrangement uses TRBV6-1 and TRBJ1-2; D might be TRBD1 (6 bases). CDR1 and CDR2 from the germline V gene are MNHNS and SASEGT. The CDR3 consists of 13 residues. V was clipped by 6 bases and J by 4 bases, with 12 bases between them. DNA of the CDR3: TGTGCCAGCAGGCACAGGGACGGCTATGGCTACACCTTC. This translates into CASRHRDGYGYTF.

The chain links TRBV28 to TRBJ2-7; D is unclear. CDR3 length equals 11 residues. Deletions cut 1 base from V and 7 bases from J, with 5 bases between. Per the germline V gene, CDR1 is MDHEN and CDR2 is SYDVKM. This CDR3 reads CASSLSWEQYF. CDR3 coding DNA: TGTGCCAGCAGTTTATCCTGGGAGCAGTACTTC.

The chain employs TRBV20-1 and TRBJ1-1; the D is unclear. This CDR3 is 11 amino acids long. Trimming removed 3 bases at V and 7 bases at J, with 9 bases between. The germline gives CDR1 DFQATT, CDR2 SNEGSKA (reference sequence). DNA of the CDR3: TGCAGTGCTAGTCTCGGGCGTGAAGCTTTCTTT. Translation gives CSASLGREAFF.

The V and J genes are TRBV5-1 and TRBJ1-4; 11 bases agree with TRBD1. Germline CDR1 reads SGHRS; CDR2 reads YFSETQ. J was trimmed by 3 bases and V by 4 bases; bases with no gene match: 2. The CDR3 extends over 15 amino acids. For the CDR3, the DNA is TGCGCCAGCAGCGGGACAGGGGGACCTAATGAAAAACTGTTTTTT. As protein: CASSGTGGPNEKLFF.

The gene calls are TRBV12-2 and TRBJ2-5. TRBV12-2 is a listed pseudogene. The CDR3 sequence is 14 residues long. CDR3 sequence reads: CASRLTRGAETQYF. CDR3 in DNA: TGTGCAAGTCGCTTGACGAGGGGGGCGGAGACCCAGTACTTC.

The chain is built from TRBV15 and TRBJ2-1; no definite D call. V was trimmed by 3 bases and J by 0 bases, leaving 9 bases between them. The CDR3 length is 15 residues. Germline CDR1 is LNHNV and CDR2 is YYDKDF (reference sequence). Here the CDR3 reads CATSSWPSSYNEQFF. CDR3 nucleotide sequence: TGTGCCACCAGCAGCTGGCCATCCTCCTACAATGAGCAGTTCTTC.

The J gene is TRBJ1-1, the V gene TRBV7-3, with D maybe TRBD1 (5 bases). Germline loops: CDR1 SGHTA, CDR2 FQGTGA. V was pared by 5 bases and J by 2 bases, with 24 bases between. CDR3 length: 18 amino acids. In DNA, the CDR3 is TGTGCCAGCAGCCCATCATACCTACCGGGACGGTTAAACACTGAAGCTTTCTTT. The encoded protein is CASSPSYLPGRLNTEAFF. Drawing the rest from reference TRBV7-3 and TRBJ1-1, the complete variable domain is GAGVSQTPSNKVTEKGKYVELRCDPISGHTALYWYRQSLGQGPEFLIYFQGTGAADDSGLPNDRFFAVRPEGSVSTLKIQRTERGDSAVYLCASSPSYLPGRLNTEAFFGQGTRLTVV.

The rearrangement links TRBV28 to TRBJ1-1, with D hard to call. V lost 7 bases and J lost 0, with 12 bases in between. Germline V gene lookup returns CDR1 MDHEN and CDR2 SYDVKM. CDR3 length equals 14 residues. As DNA, the CDR3 is TGTGCCAGCAACGGGTCCCCCTTGAACACTGAAGCTTTCTTT. It codes for CASNGSPLNTEAFF.

The J gene is TRBJ2-7, the V gene TRBV6-2 or TRBV6-3, with 9 bases matching TRBD1. The germline V gene has CDR1 MNHEY and CDR2 SVGEGT. The V segment lost 5 bases and the J segment 4 bases; nucleotides outside the gene matches: 6. The CDR3 runs to 14 residues. DNA for the CDR3: TGTGCCAGCAGTCGGACAGGGGTCGGGTACGAGCAGTACTTC. This gives the protein CASSRTGVGYEQYF.

This chain joins TRBV10-1 and TRBJ2-5, with D tentatively TRBD1 or TRBD2 (5 bases each). The CDR3 totals 12 residues. With 6 bases removed from V and 4 bases from J, the gap between germline ends came to 9 bases. Germline CDR1 and CDR2: WNHNN and SYGVQD (reference sequence). In DNA form, the CDR3 reads TGCGCCAGCAGCGGGGACGGAGAGACCCAGTACTTC. This translates into CASSGDGETQYF.

For this clone: This same CDR3 is encoded by further DNA sequences in the sample. DNA of the CDR3: TGTGCCAGTAGGCAAAGCAATCAGCCCCAGCATTTT. Translation: CASRQSNQPQHF. The chain combines TRBV19 with TRBJ1-5; no reliable D call. This CDR3 spans 12 amino acids. Trimming stripped 6 bases from V and 1 base from J, with 4 bases between. Looked up from germline, CDR1 is LNHDA and CDR2 is SQIVND (reference sequence).